The 8 T cell receptor beta chains below come from one sample, sequenced in a study of cytomegalovirus exposure and HLA in healthy donors. This PCR relied on a set of 60 Vbeta primers and 13 Jbeta primers. TCRdb keeps only in-frame clones here, not all; method: immunoSEQ multiplex PCR. Of 95,000 to 100,000 clones in the sample, roughly 9.4% are singletons; the top ten hold around 4.9%. Sequencing was done on a sample of PBMCs. The receptors were sampled from a man aged 50-59 years in good health and CMV-seropositive.

The CDR3 reads CASINRGTEAFF. The CDR3 bases are TGTGCCAGCATCAACCGGGGGACTGAAGCTTTCTTT. This chain joins TRBV6-5 and TRBJ1-1, with D possibly TRBD1 on 5 matching bases. Germline-derived CDR1 and CDR2 are MNHEY and SVGAGI. The CDR3 extends over 12 amino acids. V lost 7 bases to trimming and J lost 5 bases, with 11 bases between them.

Only a few counts were recorded for this clone. The CDR3 loop is CAISERRGGETQYF. CDR3 coding DNA: TGTGCCATCAGTGAGAGGCGGGGCGGTGAGACCCAGTACTTC. The chain recombines TRBV10-3 with TRBJ2-5; TRBD2 is a possible D gene (6 bases). V lost 2 bases to trimming and J lost 5 bases, with 12 bases between them. Germline V gives CDR1 ENHRY, CDR2 SYGVKD. This CDR3 has 14 residues.

The chain recombines TRBV30 with TRBJ2-3; tentative D call: TRBD2 (6 bases). This CDR3 has 15 residues. With 2 bases removed from V and 3 bases from J, the gap between germline ends came to 15 bases. Per germline, CDR1 GTSNPN and CDR2 SVGIG (reference sequence). CDR3 loop: CAWSWEEVFTDTQYF. The DNA of the CDR3 is TGTGCCTGGAGTTGGGAGGAGGTCTTTACAGATACGCAGTATTTT.

There are a few counts of this clone. The rearrangement joins TRBV6-5 to TRBJ2-1, with 8 bases that match TRBD2. CDR3 length: 15 residues. Trimming took 7 bases from V and 8 from J; bases not matched to a gene: 13. Germline CDR1 reads MNHEY; CDR2 reads SVGAGI. The CDR3 region is CASKLGTSGVYEQFF. The CDR3 coding sequence is TGTGCCAGCAAGTTGGGGACTAGTGGCGTCTATGAGCAGTTCTTC.

J is TRBJ2-7 and V is TRBV13; TRBD2 is a possible D gene (7 bases). Trimming stripped 6 bases from V and 0 bases from J, with 12 bases between. The CDR3 totals 14 residues. Per the germline V gene, CDR1 is PRHDT and CDR2 is FYEKMQ (reference sequence). This CDR3 reads CASRARGASYEQYF. CDR3 DNA: TGTGCCAGCAGGGCCCGGGGGGCCTCCTACGAGCAGTACTTC.

The J gene is TRBJ2-5, the V gene TRBV2; a weak D match, TRBD2 (6 bases). The germline CDR1 and CDR2 sequences are SNHLY and FYNNEI. The germline V and J ends were trimmed by 4 bases and 4 bases, with 10 bases remaining between them. CDR3 size: 13 residues. The CDR3 nucleotides are TGTGCCAGCAGTGTACGGGGAGGAGAGACCCAGTACTTC. Protein: CASSVRGGETQYF. Drawing the rest from reference TRBV2 and TRBJ2-5, the complete variable domain is EPEVTQTPSHQVTQMGQEVILRCVPISNHLYFYWYRQILGQKVEFLVSFYNNEISEKSEIFDDQFSVERPDGSNFTLKIRSTKLEDSAMYFCASSVRGGETQYFGPGTRLLVL.

This CDR3 is CASSFGLAGGLTDTQYF. CDR3 bases: TGCGCCAGCAGCTTTGGGCTAGCGGGAGGCTTGACAGATACGCAGTATTTT. V usage is TRBV5-1 and J usage is TRBJ2-3; 11 positions agree with TRBD2. Germline V gene sequence: CDR1 SGHRS, CDR2 YFSETQ. The CDR3 runs 17 residues. The J segment lost 3 bases and the V segment lost 2 bases, leaving 8 bases of the junction unmatched.

The gene calls are TRBV29-1 and TRBJ1-2; D gene unclear. The germline V gene encodes CDR1 SQVTM and CDR2 ANQGSEA. This CDR3 contains 11 residues. The V end lost 7 bases, the J end lost 5 bases, and 11 bases lay between the germline ends. The CDR3 sequence is CSGWAGYGYTF. CDR3 nucleotide sequence: TGCAGCGGGTGGGCCGGTTATGGCTACACCTTC.